This T cell receptor beta chain was sequenced for a study of patients and donors after allogeneic stem cell transplantation. Via MiXCR, TCRdb re-called the RT-PCR reads, giving one row per CDR3 protein. Found here are 150,000 or so distinct CDR3 sequences, about 24% of them singletons; the top ten hold around 26%. This clonotype has a handful of counts. The receptor was derived from a human donor who was either an allogeneic HSCT recipient or a stem cell or donor lymphocyte infusion donor (not recorded which). It is not recorded whose cells these are; they may come from a transplant donor. The sequencing sample was made of blood, either unsorted or a sorted T cell fraction (not recorded which).

The CDR3 spells CASSPRGQGSYGYTF. The CDR3 nucleotides are TGTGCCAGCAGCCCGCGGGGACAGGGATCCTATGGCTACACCTTC. This rearrangement joins TRBV5-6 to TRBJ1-2; 9 bases are a match to TRBD1. J lost 4 bases, V lost 4 bases, and 8 bases had no gene match. Germline values: CDR1 SGHDT, CDR2 YYEEEE. The CDR3 runs 15 residues.